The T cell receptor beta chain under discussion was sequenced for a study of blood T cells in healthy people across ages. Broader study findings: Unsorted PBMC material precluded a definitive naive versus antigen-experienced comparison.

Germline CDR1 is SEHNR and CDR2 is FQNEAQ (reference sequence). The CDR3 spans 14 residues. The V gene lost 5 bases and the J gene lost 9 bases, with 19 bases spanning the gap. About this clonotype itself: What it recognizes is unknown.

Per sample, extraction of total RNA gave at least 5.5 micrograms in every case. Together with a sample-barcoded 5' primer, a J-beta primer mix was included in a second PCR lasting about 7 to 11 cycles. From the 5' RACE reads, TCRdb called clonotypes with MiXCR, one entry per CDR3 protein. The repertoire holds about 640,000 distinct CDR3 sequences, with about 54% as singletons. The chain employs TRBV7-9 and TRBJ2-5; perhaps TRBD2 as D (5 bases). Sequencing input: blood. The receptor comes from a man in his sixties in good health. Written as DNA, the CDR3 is TGTGCCAGCAGCCTGGAGGAGACTACGACTGCCCAGTACTTC. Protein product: CASSLEETTTAQYF.